There are a few counts of the clone carrying this TCR beta chain. No antigen is known for it. Additional DNA sequences in this sample encode the identical CDR3. Cell sorting via CD45RO/CCR7/CD25/CD127/CD95/CD27 was performed to obtain CD4+ naive, central memory, regulatory and stem cell-like memory cells. CDR1 SGHNT and CDR2 YYREEE come from the germline V gene (reference sequence). The CDR3 is 16 residues long. Trimming at V came to 2 bases and at J to 1 base, leaving 2 bases not matched to a gene. This record comes from a study of beta chain features in type 1 diabetes. The study's findings and limits: All four CD4+ subsets from Type 1 diabetes patients carried moderately but significantly shorter TCRB CDR3s. In patients and controls equally, PCR might favor templates that are shorter. Any HLA effect on TCRB rearrangement was left unresolved by small sub-analyses.

Expressed TCRB transcripts were sequenced because the isolated RNA had all been reverse transcribed beforehand. Naive, central memory and regulatory T cell samples yielded about 3.57 million reads on average. Repertoires were generated with immunoSEQ multiplex PCR, while TCRdb's copy carries only in-frame clones and drops some. This sample has hundreds of thousands of clones; 11% to 15% occur once, and the top ten carry around 0.04%. The J gene is TRBJ2-3, the V gene TRBV5-4, with TRBD2 matching over 12 bases. Sequenced sample: naive CD4+ T cells from blood. This TCR derives from a young man with type 1 diabetes. The CDR3 nucleotides read TGTGCCAGCAGCTTCCGACTAGCGGGAGGCACAGATACGCAGTATTTT. It is translated as CASSFRLAGGTDTQYF. The full variable domain, its missing parts supplied by reference TRBV5-4 and TRBJ2-3, is ETGVTQSPTHLIKTRGQQVTLRCSSQSGHNTVSWYQQALGQGPQFIFQYYREEENGRGNFPPRFSGLQFPNYSSELNVNALELDDSALYLCASSFRLAGGTDTQYFGPGTRLTVL.